This is a list of T cell receptor beta chains from one sample in a study of T cell clones after liver transplantation. Clones were read by immunoSEQ multiplex PCR, and TCRdb kept only the in-frame ones, dropping some. The sample comprises some 20,000 clones, approximately 89% of which are singletons, and 10% to 15% rests with the top ten. Material: CD8+ T cells from blood, obtained before liver transplant. These receptors were collected from a human donor who received a liver transplant. Both conserved end residues are part of each CDR3. The D gene is left open where the match is weak. Expanded clones get a size class; other rows say once, few or many, or leave the size out.

CDR3aa,CDR3nt,d_gene,v_gene,abundance,j_gene
CANRRRGGCEQYF,TGTGCCAACCGACGAAGGGGGGGGTGCGAGCAGTACTTC,-,TRBV6-5,-,TRBJ2-7
CASSLTYIMNTEAFF,TGTGCCAGCAGCTTAACCTACATTATGAACACTGAAGCTTTCTTT,-,TRBV11-2,-,TRBJ1-1
CASSQLQLGAGVGNEQFF,TGCGCCAGCAGCCAACTCCAGCTAGGGGCGGGAGTGGGAAATGAGCAGTTCTTC,TRBD2,TRBV4-1,-,TRBJ2-1
CASKGQGSSGNTIYF,TGCGCCAGCAAGGGACAGGGTTCTTCTGGAAACACCATATATTTT,TRBD1,TRBV4-1,-,TRBJ1-3
CASSPRPLRGEAFF,TGTGCCAGCAGTCCTCGACCCTTACGGGGTGAAGCTTTCTTT,-,TRBV27,-,TRBJ1-1
CASREQGGYGYTF,TGTGCCAGCAGGGAACAGGGAGGCTATGGCTACACCTTC,-,TRBV5-6,few,TRBJ1-2
CASSYLRRTDTQYF,TGTGCCAGCAGTTACCTCCGGCGCACAGATACGCAGTATTTT,-,TRBV6-6,-,TRBJ2-3
CASSFEAGTYNEQFF,TGTGCCAGCAGCTTCGAAGCGGGAACCTACAATGAGCAGTTCTTC,TRBD2,TRBV11-2,-,TRBJ2-1
CASSPTGAREQYF,TGTGCCAGTAGTCCGACAGGGGCCAGGGAGCAGTACTTC,TRBD1,TRBV19,-,TRBJ2-7
CAISESDKEDREVPYEQYF,TGTGCCATCAGTGAGTCAGACAAAGAAGACAGGGAGGTCCCCTACGAGCAGTACTTC,-,TRBV10-3,-,TRBJ2-7
CASSYSLMNTEAFF,TGTGCCAGCAGCTACAGCCTCATGAACACTGAAGCTTTCTTT,-,TRBV28,-,TRBJ1-1
CSVHRDHEQYF,TGCAGCGTCCACAGGGACCACGAGCAGTACTTC,-,TRBV29-1,-,TRBJ2-7
CASSADRLPSGNTIYF,TGTGCCAGCAGCGCGGACAGACTTCCCTCTGGAAACACCATATATTTT,-,TRBV9,-,TRBJ1-3
CASSLPGGPYEQYF,TGTGCCAGCAGCTTGCCGGGAGGGCCTTACGAGCAGTACTTC,TRBD2,TRBV7-9,-,TRBJ2-7
CASSSISRTSYKVYNEQFF,TGTGCCAGCAGTTCGATATCTCGGACTAGCTATAAGGTCTACAATGAGCAGTTCTTC,TRBD2,TRBV27,-,TRBJ2-1